This T cell receptor (beta chain) appears in the sequencing data of a study of control samples from healthy donors and cancer patients. Sequencing used immunoSEQ multiplex PCR; TCRdb keeps in-frame clones, though not all of them. The table shows over 150,000 clones, with roughly 94% occurring only once. CDR3 length: 18 residues. Trimming removed 0 bases from V and 3 bases from J, with 18 bases in between. Germline lookup yields CDR1 MRHNA and CDR2 SNTAGT. Source material: blood. The chain is built from TRBV6-4 and TRBJ1-5, with D perhaps matching TRBD1 (6 bases). The receptor was isolated from a middle-aged man in good health. In nucleotides, the CDR3 is TGTGCCAGCAGTGACTCGAGGACCCAAACAGGGTACAATCAGCCCCAGCATTTT. Encoded protein: CASSDSRTQTGYNQPQHF.